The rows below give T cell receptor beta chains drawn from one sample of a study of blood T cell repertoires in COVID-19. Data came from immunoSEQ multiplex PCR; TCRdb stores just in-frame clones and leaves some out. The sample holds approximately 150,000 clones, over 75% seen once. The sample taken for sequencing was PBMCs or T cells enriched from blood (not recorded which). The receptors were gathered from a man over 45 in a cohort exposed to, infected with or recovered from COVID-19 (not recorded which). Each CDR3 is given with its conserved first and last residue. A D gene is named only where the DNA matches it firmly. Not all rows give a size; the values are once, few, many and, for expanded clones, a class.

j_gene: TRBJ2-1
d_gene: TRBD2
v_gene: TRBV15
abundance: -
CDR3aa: CATSRELAGSPNNYNEQFF
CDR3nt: TGTGCCACCAGCAGAGAACTAGCGGGGTCTCCTAATAACTACAATGAGCAGTTCTTC

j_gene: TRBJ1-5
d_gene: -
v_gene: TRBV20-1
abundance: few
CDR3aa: CSASTRADSNQPQHF
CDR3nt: TGCAGTGCTAGTACCAGGGCAGATAGCAATCAGCCCCAGCATTTT

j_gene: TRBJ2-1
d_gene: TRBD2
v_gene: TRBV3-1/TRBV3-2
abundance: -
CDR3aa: CASSQGVTSGYYNEQFF
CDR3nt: TGTGCCAGCAGCCAAGGCGTGACTAGCGGCTACTACAATGAGCAGTTCTTC

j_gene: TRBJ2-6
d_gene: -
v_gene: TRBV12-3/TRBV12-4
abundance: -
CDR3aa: CASSLSGANVLTF
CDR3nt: TGTGCCAGCAGTCTTTCCGGGGCCAACGTCCTGACTTTC

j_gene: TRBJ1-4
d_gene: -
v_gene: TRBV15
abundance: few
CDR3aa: CATSRDPYEKLFF
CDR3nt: TGTGCCACCAGCAGAGATCCATATGAAAAACTGTTTTTT

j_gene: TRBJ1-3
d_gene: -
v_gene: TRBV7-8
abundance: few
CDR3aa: CASSLASGVSGNTIYF
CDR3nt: TGTGCCAGCAGCTTAGCGAGCGGGGTATCTGGAAACACCATATATTTT

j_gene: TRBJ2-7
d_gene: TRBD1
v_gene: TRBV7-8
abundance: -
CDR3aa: CASSPLGGQGEEQYF
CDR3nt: TGTGCCAGCAGCCCCCTAGGGGGACAGGGGGAAGAGCAGTACTTC

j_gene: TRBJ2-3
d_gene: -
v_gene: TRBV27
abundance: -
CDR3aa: CASRQGGRDTQYF
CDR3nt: TGTGCCAGCAGGCAGGGGGGCCGAGATACGCAGTATTTT

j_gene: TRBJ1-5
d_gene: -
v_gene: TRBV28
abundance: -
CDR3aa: CASSFGRGQPQHF
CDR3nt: TGTGCCAGCAGTTTCGGGAGGGGACAGCCCCAGCATTTT

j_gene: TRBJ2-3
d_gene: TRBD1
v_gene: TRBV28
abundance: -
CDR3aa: CASTSGTGPPDTQYF
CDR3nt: TGTGCCAGCACCTCCGGGACAGGTCCCCCGGATACGCAGTATTTT

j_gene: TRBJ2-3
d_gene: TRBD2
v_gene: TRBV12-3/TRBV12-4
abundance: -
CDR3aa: CASSLRGGTQYF
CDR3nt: TGTGCCAGCAGTTTGCGGGGGGGTACGCAGTATTTT

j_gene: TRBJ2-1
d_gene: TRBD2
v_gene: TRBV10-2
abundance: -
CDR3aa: CASRQRETFYNEQFF
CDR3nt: TGCGCCAGCAGACAGCGGGAGACCTTCTACAATGAGCAGTTCTTC

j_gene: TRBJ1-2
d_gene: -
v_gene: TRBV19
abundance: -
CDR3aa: CASSIRDYGYTF
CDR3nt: TGTGCCAGTAGTATCCGGGACTATGGCTACACCTTC

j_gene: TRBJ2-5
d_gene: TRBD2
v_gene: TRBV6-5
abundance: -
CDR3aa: CASRTSVQTQYF
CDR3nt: TGTGCCAGCCGAACTAGCGTACAGACCCAGTACTTC

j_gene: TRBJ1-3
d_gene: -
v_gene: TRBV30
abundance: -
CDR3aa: CAWWGGGFSGNTIYF
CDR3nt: TGTGCCTGGTGGGGAGGGGGATTCTCTGGAAACACCATATATTTT

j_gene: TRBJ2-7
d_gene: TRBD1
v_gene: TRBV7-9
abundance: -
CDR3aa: CASSLNRGENEQYF
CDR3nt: TGTGCCAGCAGCCTAAACAGGGGGGAAAACGAGCAGTACTTC

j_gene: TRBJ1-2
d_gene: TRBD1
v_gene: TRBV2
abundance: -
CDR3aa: CASDLGQGANYGYTF
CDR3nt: TGTGCCAGCGACCTGGGACAGGGGGCTAACTATGGCTACACCTTC

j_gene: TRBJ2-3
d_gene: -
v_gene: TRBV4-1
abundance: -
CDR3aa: CASSQEDYYTDTQYF
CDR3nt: TGCGCCAGCAGCCAAGAGGACTACTACACAGATACGCAGTATTTT

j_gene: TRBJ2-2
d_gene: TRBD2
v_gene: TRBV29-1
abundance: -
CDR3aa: CSVAGTSGRPGNTGELFF
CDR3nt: TGCAGCGTAGCCGGGACTAGCGGGAGGCCCGGGAACACCGGGGAGCTGTTTTTT

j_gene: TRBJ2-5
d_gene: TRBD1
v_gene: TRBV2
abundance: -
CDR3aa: CASNGQVQETQYF
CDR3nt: TGTGCCAGCAACGGACAGGTCCAAGAGACCCAGTACTTC

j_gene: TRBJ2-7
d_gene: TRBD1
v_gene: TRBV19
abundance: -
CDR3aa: CASSIMPGGDEQYF
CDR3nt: TGTGCCAGTAGTATAATGCCAGGGGGCGACGAGCAGTACTTC

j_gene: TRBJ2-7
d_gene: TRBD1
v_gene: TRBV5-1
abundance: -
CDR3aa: CASSLEGQGYEQYF
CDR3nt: TGCGCCAGCAGTTTGGAGGGACAGGGTTACGAGCAGTACTTC

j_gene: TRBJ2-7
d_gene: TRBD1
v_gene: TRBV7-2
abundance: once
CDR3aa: CASSSTGTGISGEQYF
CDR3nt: TGTGCCAGCAGCTCGACCGGGACAGGCATATCTGGCGAGCAGTACTTC

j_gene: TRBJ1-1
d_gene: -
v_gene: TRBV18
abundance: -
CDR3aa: CASSPRLSQGKINTEAFF
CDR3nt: TGTGCCAGCTCACCACGACTTTCCCAGGGGAAAATAAACACTGAAGCTTTCTTT

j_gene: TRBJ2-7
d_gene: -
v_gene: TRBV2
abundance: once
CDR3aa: CASTQVTYEQYF
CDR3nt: TGTGCCAGCACACAGGTTACTTACGAGCAGTACTTC

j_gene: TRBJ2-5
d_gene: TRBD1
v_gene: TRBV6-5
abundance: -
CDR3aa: CASSRDRVGATQYF
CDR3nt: TGTGCCAGCAGTCGGGACAGGGTGGGGGCGACCCAGTACTTC

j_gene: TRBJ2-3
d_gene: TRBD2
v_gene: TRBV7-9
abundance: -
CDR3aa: CASSLVVTSGASADTQYF
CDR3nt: TGTGCCAGCAGCTTAGTAGTCACTAGCGGGGCCAGCGCAGATACGCAGTATTTT

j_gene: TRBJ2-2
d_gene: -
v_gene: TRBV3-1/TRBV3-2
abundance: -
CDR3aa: CASSRPGLAANTGELFF
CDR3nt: TGTGCCAGCAGCCGCCCGGGACTGGCCGCGAACACCGGGGAGCTGTTTTTT

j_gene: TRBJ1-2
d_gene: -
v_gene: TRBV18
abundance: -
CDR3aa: CASSLRQNYGYTF
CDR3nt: TGTGCCAGCTCATTGAGGCAGAACTATGGCTACACCTTC

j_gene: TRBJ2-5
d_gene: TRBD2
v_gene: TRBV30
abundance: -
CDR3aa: CAWRAIAGLATQYF
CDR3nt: TGTGCCTGGAGAGCAATAGCGGGCCTCGCGACCCAGTACTTC

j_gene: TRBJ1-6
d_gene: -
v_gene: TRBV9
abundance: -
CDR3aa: CASSGEGDSPLHF
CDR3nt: TGTGCCAGCAGCGGGGAAGGGGATTCACCCCTCCACTTT

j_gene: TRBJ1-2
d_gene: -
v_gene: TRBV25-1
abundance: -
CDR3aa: CASSAGGVGYTF
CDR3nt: TGTGCCAGCAGTGCGGGGGGGGTCGGCTACACCTTC

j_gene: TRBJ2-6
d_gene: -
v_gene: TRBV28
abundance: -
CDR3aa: CASSILDTYGANVLTF
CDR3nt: TGTGCCAGCAGTATCCTCGACACGTATGGGGCCAACGTCCTGACTTTC